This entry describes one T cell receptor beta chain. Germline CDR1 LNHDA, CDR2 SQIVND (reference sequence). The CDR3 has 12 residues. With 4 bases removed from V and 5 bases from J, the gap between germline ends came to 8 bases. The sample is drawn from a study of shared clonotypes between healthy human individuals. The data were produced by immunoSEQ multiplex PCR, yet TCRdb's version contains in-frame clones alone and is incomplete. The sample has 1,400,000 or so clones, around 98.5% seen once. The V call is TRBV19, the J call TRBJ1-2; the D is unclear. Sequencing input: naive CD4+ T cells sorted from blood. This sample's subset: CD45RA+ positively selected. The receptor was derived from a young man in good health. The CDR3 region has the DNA TGTGCCAGTAGTAACAGCGGATATGGCTACACCTTC. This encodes CASSNSGYGYTF. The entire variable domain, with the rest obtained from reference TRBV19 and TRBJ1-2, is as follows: DGGITQSPKYLFRKEGQNVTLSCEQNLNHDAMYWYRQDPGQGLRLIYYSQIVNDFQKGDIAEGYSVSREKKESFPLTVTSAQKNPTAFYLCASSNSGYGYTFGSGTRLTVV.